Listed below are T cell receptor beta chains from one sample, sequenced in a study of cytomegalovirus exposure and HLA in healthy donors. Data came from immunoSEQ multiplex PCR; TCRdb stores just in-frame clones and leaves some out. The sample lists about 140,000 clones; less than 85% were seen once. Material for sequencing was PBMCs. These receptors all come from a man between 35 and 55 years old in good health and CMV-seronegative. Each CDR3 is given with its conserved first and last residue. A D gene is named only where the DNA matches it firmly. The size field is filled for only some rows; it gives once, few, many or a size class.

size,J,D,V,DNA,CDR3
-,TRBJ1-1,TRBD1,TRBV10-2,TGCGCCAGCACCCGGACAGGGGGGAAAGCTTTCTTT,CASTRTGGKAFF
few,TRBJ2-1,TRBD1,TRBV2,TGTGCCAGCAGTTCCGACAGGGACTACAATGAGCAGTTCTTC,CASSSDRDYNEQFF
-,TRBJ2-3,TRBD2,TRBV7-2,TGTGCCAGCAGCTTAGTAGCGGGGAGCACAGATACGCAGTATTTT,CASSLVAGSTDTQYF
-,TRBJ2-7,TRBD1,TRBV4-1,TGCGCCAGCAGCCCACGGGACAGAGGGCCATTGACGCTCCACGAGCAGTACTTC,CASSPRDRGPLTLHEQYF
-,TRBJ2-4,-,TRBV7-2,TGTGCCAGCAGCTTACTACAGATAGCCAAAAACATTCAGTACTTC,CASSLLQIAKNIQYF
-,TRBJ2-7,TRBD2,TRBV14,TGTGCCAGCAGCCAGACCCGGGGACTAGCGGACGAGCAGTACTTC,CASSQTRGLADEQYF
-,TRBJ2-2,-,TRBV27,TGTGCCAGCAGTTTGTTCGGCGGAAACACCGGGGAGCTGTTTTTT,CASSLFGGNTGELFF
few,TRBJ2-5,TRBD1,TRBV2,TGTGCCAGCTTAATGGGACAGGGGAGCCCAGAGACCCAGTACTTC,CASLMGQGSPETQYF
-,TRBJ2-1,-,TRBV6-5,TGTGCCAGCAGTTTCCTGAGGAGGGGAGGTTTCGATGAGCAGTTCTTC,CASSFLRRGGFDEQFF
few,TRBJ2-1,TRBD1,TRBV19,TGTGCCAGTAGTGTAGACAGGGACAATGAGCAGTTCTTC,CASSVDRDNEQFF
-,TRBJ2-3,-,TRBV4-2,TGTGCCAGCAGCCCGGGGAGAGCAGACACAGATACGCAGTATTTT,CASSPGRADTDTQYF
once,TRBJ2-5,-,TRBV7-6,TGTGCCAGCAGCTTAACCACGGAAGAGACCCAGTACTTC,CASSLTTEETQYF
-,TRBJ2-7,-,TRBV7-6,TGTGCCAGCAGCTCTGGACTCTCCTACGAGCAGTACTTC,CASSSGLSYEQYF
-,TRBJ1-4,-,TRBV4-3,TGCGCCAGCAGCCAAGAACAGGACCTAAATGAAAAACTGTTTTTT,CASSQEQDLNEKLFF
-,TRBJ2-7,TRBD2,TRBV10-1,TGCGCCAGCAGTATGGGACTAGCGGGAATCTACGAGCAGTACTTC,CASSMGLAGIYEQYF
few,TRBJ1-6,-,TRBV5-1,TGCGCCAGCAGCTTGGCCGAGAATAATTCACCCCTCCACTTT,CASSLAENNSPLHF
-,TRBJ1-5,-,TRBV2,TGTGCCAGCGGACCCCCTAACGGGGGGGACAATCAGCCCCAGCATTTT,CASGPPNGGDNQPQHF
-,TRBJ1-6,-,TRBV6-1,TGTGCCAGCAGTGACAGAGCGATGCCACCCCTCCACTTT,CASSDRAMPPLHF
-,TRBJ1-4,TRBD1,TRBV7-3,TGTGCCAGCAGCCCCGGGACAGGGGTGGGTGAAAAACTGTTTTTT,CASSPGTGVGEKLFF
-,TRBJ2-5,-,TRBV15,TGTGCCACCAGCAGAGATTTAAGTTGGGAGGAGACCCAGTACTTC,CATSRDLSWEETQYF
-,TRBJ2-5,-,TRBV7-3,TGTGCCAGCAGCCTGGGCAGGGCGGACCAAGAGACCCAGTACTTC,CASSLGRADQETQYF
-,TRBJ1-5,TRBD1,TRBV7-2,TGTGCCAGCAGCTTAGGTTGGAGGACAGGGGTTAGCCAGCCCCAGCATTTT,CASSLGWRTGVSQPQHF
-,TRBJ2-7,-,TRBV13,TGTGCCAGCAGCTTAGGCCTTAGCGGCTCCTACGAGCAGTACTTC,CASSLGLSGSYEQYF
-,TRBJ1-5,-,TRBV4-3,TGCGCCAGCAGCCCCTCTCTGCGGGGATATAGCAATCAGCCCCAGCATTTT,CASSPSLRGYSNQPQHF
-,TRBJ2-5,TRBD2,TRBV5-1,TGCGCCAGCAGCCAGGGACTAGCGGGAGGGCCCCAGGAGACCCAGTACTTC,CASSQGLAGGPQETQYF
few,TRBJ2-1,TRBD2,TRBV27,TGTGCCAGCAGTTCTCGACTAGCGGAGAAAACCTACAATGAGCAGTTCTTC,CASSSRLAEKTYNEQFF
-,TRBJ2-7,TRBD1,TRBV27,TGTGCCAGCAGTTTATCGGGGCAGGGGGCGTGCGAGCAGTACTTC,CASSLSGQGACEQYF
-,TRBJ2-2,-,TRBV6-1,TGTGCCAACACCCCGGACAGCTTGAACACCGGGGAGCTGTTTTTT,CANTPDSLNTGELFF
-,TRBJ1-2,TRBD1,TRBV5-6,TGTGCCAGCAGCTTTCCGGGACAGAATATCTATGGCTACACCTTC,CASSFPGQNIYGYTF
-,TRBJ2-1,TRBD2,TRBV5-4,TGTGCCAGCAGCTTGGCCAAGGGGACTAGCGGGCATTACCAGTTCTTC,CASSLAKGTSGHYQFF
-,TRBJ2-3,TRBD2,TRBV5-4,TGTGCCAGCAGCCCTTCGACTAGCGGGGTCACAGATACGCAGTATTTT,CASSPSTSGVTDTQYF
-,TRBJ2-1,TRBD2,TRBV5-4,TGTGCCAGCAGCATGGCCACTAGCGGGGGGCCCGGCCTTGGTGAGCAGTTCTTC,CASSMATSGGPGLGEQFF